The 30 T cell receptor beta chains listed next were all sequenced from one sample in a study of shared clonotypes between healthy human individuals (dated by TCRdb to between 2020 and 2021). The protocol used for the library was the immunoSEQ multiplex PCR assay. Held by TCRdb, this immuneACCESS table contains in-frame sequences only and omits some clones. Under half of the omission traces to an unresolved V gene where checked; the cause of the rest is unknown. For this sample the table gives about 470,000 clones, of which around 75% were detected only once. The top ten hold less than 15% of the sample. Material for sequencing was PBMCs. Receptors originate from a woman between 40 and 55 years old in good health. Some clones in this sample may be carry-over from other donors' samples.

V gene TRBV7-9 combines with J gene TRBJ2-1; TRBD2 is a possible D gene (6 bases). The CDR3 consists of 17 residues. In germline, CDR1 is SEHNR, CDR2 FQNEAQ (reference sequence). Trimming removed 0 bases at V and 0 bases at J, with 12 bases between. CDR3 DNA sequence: TGTGCCAGCAGCTTAGCACTAGCCCAATACTCCTACAATGAGCAGTTCTTC. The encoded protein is CASSLALAQYSYNEQFF.

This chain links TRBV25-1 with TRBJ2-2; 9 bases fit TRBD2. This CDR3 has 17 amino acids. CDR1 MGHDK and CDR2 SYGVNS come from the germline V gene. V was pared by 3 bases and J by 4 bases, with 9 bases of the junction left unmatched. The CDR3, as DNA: TGTGCCAGCAGTGATGTTGCGGGAGGGCGGGGCACCGGGGAGCTGTTTTTT. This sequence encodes CASSDVAGGRGTGELFF.

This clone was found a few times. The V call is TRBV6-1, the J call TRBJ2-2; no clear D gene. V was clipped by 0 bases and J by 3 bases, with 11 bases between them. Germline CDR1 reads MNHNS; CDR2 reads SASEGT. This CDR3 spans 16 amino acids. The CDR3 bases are TGTGCCAGCAGTGAAGCGCTTCAGGTCGACACCGGGGAGCTGTTTTTT. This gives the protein CASSEALQVDTGELFF.

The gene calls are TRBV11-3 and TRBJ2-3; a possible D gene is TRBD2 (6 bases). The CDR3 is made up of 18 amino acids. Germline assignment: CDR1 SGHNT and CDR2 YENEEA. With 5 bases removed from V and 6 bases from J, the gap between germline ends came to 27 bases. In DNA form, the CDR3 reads TGTGCCAGCAGCCCGAGTGGGACTGCCGTCCCGCGAGCCGATACGCAGTATTTT. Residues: CASSPSGTAVPRADTQYF.

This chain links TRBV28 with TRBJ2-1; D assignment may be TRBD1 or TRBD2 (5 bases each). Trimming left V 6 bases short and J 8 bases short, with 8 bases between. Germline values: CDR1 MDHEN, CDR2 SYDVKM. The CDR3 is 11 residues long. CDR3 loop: CASRGDHEQFF. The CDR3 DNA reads TGTGCCAGCAGGGGGGATCATGAGCAGTTCTTC.

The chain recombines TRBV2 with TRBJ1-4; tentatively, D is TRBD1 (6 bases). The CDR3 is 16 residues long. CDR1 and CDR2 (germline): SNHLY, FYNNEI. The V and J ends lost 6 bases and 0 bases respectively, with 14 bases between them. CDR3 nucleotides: TGTGCCAGCAGCGAACAGGGAATTGCAACTAATGAAAAACTGTTTTTT. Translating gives CASSEQGIATNEKLFF. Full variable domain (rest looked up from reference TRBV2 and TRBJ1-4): EPEVTQTPSHQVTQMGQEVILRCVPISNHLYFYWYRQILGQKVEFLVSFYNNEISEKSEIFDDQFSVERPDGSNFTLKIRSTKLEDSAMYFCASSEQGIATNEKLFFGSGTQLSVL.

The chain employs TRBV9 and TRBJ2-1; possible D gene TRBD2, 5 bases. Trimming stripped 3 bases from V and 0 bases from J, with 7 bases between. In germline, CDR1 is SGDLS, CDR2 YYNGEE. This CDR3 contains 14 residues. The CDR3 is CASSESGSYNEQFF. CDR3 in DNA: TGTGCCAGCAGCGAGAGCGGCTCCTACAATGAGCAGTTCTTC.

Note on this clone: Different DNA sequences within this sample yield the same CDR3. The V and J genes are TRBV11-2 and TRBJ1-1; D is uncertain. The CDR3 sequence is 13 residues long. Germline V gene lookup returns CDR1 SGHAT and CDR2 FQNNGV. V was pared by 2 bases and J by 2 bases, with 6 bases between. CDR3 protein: CASSLSPNTEAFF. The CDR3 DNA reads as TGTGCCAGCAGCTTATCGCCTAACACTGAAGCTTTCTTT. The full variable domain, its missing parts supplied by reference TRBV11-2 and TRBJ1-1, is EAGVAQSPRYKIIEKRQSVAFWCNPISGHATLYWYQQILGQGPKLLIQFQNNGVVDDSQLPKDRFSAERLKGVDSTLKIQPAKLEDSAVYLCASSLSPNTEAFFGQGTRLTVV.

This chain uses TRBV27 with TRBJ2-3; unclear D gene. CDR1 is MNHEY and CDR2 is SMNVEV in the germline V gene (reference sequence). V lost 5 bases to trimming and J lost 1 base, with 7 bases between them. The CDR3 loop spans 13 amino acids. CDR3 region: CASSHPRTDTQYF. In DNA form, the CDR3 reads TGTGCCAGCAGTCACCCCCGCACAGATACGCAGTATTTT.

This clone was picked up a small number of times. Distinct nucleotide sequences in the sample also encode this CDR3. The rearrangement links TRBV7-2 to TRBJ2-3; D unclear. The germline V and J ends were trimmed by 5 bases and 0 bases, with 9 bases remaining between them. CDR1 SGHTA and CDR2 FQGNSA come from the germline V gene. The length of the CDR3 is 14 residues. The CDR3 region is CASSPTTSTDTQYF. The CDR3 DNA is TGTGCCAGCAGCCCTACTACGAGCACAGATACGCAGTATTTT.

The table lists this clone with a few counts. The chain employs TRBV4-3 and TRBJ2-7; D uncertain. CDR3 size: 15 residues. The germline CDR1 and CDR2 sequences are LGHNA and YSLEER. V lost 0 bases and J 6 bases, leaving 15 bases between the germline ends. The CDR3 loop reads CASSQDLTVVSEQYF. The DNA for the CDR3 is TGCGCCAGCAGCCAAGATTTGACGGTGGTCTCCGAGCAGTACTTC.

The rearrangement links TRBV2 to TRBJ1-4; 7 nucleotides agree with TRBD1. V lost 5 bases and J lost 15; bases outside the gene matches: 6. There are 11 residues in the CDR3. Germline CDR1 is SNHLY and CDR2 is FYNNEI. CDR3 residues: CASSPGQQVFF. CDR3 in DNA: TGTGCCAGCAGTCCGGGACAGCAAGTGTTTTTT.

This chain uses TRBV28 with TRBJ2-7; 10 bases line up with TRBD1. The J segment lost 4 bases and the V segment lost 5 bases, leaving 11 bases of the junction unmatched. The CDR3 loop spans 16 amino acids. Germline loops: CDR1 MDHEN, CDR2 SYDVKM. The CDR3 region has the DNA TGTGCCAGCAGTGGACCGGCGGGACAGGGGAGGTACGAGCAGTACTTC. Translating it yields CASSGPAGQGRYEQYF. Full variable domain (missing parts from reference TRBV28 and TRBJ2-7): DVKVTQSSRYLVKRTGEKVFLECVQDMDHENMFWYRQDPGLGLRLIYFSYDVKMKEKGDIPEGYSVSREKKERFSLILESASTNQTSMYLCASSGPAGQGRYEQYFGPGTRLTVT.

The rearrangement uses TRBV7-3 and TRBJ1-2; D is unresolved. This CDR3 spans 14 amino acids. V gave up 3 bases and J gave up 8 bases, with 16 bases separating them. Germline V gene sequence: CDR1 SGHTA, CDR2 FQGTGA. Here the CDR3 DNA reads TGTGCCAGCAGCTTGGACCGGACGGGGAAGGGCTACACCTTC. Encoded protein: CASSLDRTGKGYTF.

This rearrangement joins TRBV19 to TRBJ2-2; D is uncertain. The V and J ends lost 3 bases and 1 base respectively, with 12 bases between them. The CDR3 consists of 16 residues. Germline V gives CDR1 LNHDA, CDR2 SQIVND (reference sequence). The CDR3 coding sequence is TGTGCCAGTAGTATTCCGGAGCTTTTGAACACCGGGGAGCTGTTTTTT. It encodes CASSIPELLNTGELFF.

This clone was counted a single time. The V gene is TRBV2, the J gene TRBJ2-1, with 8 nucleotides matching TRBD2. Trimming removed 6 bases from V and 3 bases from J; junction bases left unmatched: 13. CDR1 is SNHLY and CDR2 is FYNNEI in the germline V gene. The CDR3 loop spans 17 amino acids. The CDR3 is CASSKMGSGTYYNEQFF. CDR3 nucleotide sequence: TGTGCCAGCAGCAAAATGGGTAGCGGGACGTACTACAATGAGCAGTTCTTC. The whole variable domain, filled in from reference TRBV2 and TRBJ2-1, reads EPEVTQTPSHQVTQMGQEVILRCVPISNHLYFYWYRQILGQKVEFLVSFYNNEISEKSEIFDDQFSVERPDGSNFTLKIRSTKLEDSAMYFCASSKMGSGTYYNEQFFGPGTRLTVL.

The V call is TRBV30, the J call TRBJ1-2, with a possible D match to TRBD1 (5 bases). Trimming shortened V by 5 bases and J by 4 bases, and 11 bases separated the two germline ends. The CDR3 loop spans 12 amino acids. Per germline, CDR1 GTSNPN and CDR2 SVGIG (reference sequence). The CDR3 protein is CAWGGDPYGYTF. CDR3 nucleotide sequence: TGTGCCTGGGGAGGGGACCCCTATGGCTACACCTTC. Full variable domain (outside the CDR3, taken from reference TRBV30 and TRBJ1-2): SQTIHQWPATLVQPVGSPLSLECTVEGTSNPNLYWYRQAAGRGLQLLFYSVGIGQISSEVPQNLSASRPQDRQFILSSKKLLLSDSGFYLCAWGGDPYGYTFGSGTRLTVV.

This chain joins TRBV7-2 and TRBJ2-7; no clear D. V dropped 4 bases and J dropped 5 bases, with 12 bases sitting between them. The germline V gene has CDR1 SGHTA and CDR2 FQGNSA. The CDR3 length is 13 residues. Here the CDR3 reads CASSSGPSDEQYF. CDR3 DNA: TGTGCCAGCAGCTCCGGTCCCTCGGACGAGCAGTACTTC.

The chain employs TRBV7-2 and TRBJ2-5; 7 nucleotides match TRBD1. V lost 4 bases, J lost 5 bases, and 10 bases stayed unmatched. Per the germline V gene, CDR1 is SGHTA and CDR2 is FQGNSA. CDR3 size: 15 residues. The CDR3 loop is CASSSRQGWGETQYF. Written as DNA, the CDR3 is TGTGCCAGCAGCTCAAGACAGGGTTGGGGGGAGACCCAGTACTTC.

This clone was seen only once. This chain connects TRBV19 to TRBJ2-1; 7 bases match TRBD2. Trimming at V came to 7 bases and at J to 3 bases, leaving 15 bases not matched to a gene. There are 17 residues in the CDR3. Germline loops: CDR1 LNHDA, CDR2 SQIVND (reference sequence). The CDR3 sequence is CASTPRVWLADYNEQFF. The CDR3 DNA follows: TGTGCCAGTACCCCTAGAGTTTGGCTAGCGGACTACAATGAGCAGTTCTTC.

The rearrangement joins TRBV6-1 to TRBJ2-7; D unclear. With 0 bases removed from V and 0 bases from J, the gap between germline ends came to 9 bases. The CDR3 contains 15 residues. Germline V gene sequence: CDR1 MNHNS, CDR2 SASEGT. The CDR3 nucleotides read TGTGCCAGCAGTGAAGCGCTAACATACTCCTACGAGCAGTACTTC. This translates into CASSEALTYSYEQYF.

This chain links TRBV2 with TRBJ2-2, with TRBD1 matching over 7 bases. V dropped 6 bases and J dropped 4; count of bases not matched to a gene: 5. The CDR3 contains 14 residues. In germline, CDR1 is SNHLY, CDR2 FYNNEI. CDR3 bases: TGTGCCAGCAGCGGGGACAGATCCACCGGGGAGCTGTTTTTT. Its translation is CASSGDRSTGELFF.

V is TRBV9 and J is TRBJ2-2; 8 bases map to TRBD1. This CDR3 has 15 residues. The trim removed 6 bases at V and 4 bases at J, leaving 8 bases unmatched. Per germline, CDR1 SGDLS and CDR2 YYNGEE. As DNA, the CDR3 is TGTGCCAGCACCCGTGGACAGGGAAGCACCGGGGAGCTGTTTTTT. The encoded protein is CASTRGQGSTGELFF.

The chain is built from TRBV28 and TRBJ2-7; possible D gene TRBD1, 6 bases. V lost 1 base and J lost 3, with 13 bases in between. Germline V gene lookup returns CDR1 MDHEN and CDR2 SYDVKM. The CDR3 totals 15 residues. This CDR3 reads CASSLLQGVYYEQYF. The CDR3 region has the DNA TGTGCCAGCAGTTTATTACAGGGAGTTTACTACGAGCAGTACTTC.

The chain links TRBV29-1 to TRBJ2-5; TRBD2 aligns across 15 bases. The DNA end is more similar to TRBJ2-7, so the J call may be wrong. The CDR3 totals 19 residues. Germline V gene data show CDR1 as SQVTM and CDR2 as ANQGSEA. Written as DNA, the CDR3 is TGCAGCGTTGAAGTCCCCCCGGGACTAGCGGGAGGCGGTGGCTACGAGCAGTACTTC. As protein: CSVEVPPGLAGGGGYEQYF.

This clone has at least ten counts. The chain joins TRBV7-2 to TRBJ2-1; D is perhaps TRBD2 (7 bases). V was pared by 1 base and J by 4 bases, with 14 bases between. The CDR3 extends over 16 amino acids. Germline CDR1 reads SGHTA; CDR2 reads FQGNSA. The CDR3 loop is CASSLVAGAEYNEQFF. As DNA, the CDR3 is TGTGCCAGCAGCTTAGTTGCGGGGGCGGAGTACAATGAGCAGTTCTTC.

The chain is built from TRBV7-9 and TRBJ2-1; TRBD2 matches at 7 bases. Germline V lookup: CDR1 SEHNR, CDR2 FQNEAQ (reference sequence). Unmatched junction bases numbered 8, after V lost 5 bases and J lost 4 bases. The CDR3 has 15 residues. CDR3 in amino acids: CASSPGLGRYNEQFF. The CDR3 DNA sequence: TGTGCCAGCAGCCCAGGACTAGGAAGATACAATGAGCAGTTCTTC.

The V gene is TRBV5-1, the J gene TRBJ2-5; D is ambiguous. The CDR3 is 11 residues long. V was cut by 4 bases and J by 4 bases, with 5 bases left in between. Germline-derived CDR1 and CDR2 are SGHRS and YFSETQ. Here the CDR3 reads CASSVRETQYF. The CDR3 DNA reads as TGCGCCAGCAGCGTTCGAGAGACCCAGTACTTC.

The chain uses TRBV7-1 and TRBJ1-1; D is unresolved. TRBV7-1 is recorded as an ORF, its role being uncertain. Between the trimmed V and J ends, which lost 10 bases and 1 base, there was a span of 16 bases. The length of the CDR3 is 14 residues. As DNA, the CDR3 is TGTGCCACCAAAAGAGGTACGGGGAACACTGAAGCTTTCTTT. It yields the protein CATKRGTGNTEAFF.

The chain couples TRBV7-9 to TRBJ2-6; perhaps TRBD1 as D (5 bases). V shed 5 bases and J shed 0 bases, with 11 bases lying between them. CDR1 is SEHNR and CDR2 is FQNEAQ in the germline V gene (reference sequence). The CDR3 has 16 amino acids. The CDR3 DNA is TGTGCCAGCAGCGATGGACACCCCTCTGGGGCCAACGTCCTGACTTTC. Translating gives CASSDGHPSGANVLTF. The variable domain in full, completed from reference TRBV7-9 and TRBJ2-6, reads DTGVSQNPRHKITKRGQNVTFRCDPISEHNRLYWYRQTLGQGPEFLTYFQNEAQLEKSRLLSDRFSAERPKGSFSTLEIQRTEQGDSAMYLCASSDGHPSGANVLTFGAGSRLTVL.